This TCR beta chain was captured by sequencing in a study of blood T cell repertoires in COVID-19. Study information: COVID-19 samples, acute and convalescent, were from the United States, Italy and Spain. In each case, the material was cDNA or gDNA derived from T cells, B-cell-depleted T cells, or PBMCs.

Germline CDR1 and CDR2: SGHRS and YFSETQ. The J segment lost 1 base and the V segment lost 0 bases, leaving 1 base of the junction unmatched. This CDR3 spans 15 amino acids. Original handling: The authors estimated nucleated cell counts from reference gene primer amplification. The protocol was immunoSEQ multiplex PCR, while the TCRdb copy is restricted to in-frame clones and leaves out a portion. V and J calls and clone size are given by that table; D and trimming were obtained from the DNA. Altogether some 150,000 clones are present, around nine tenths being singletons, with the ten largest covering more than 9%.

The receptor was isolated from a man between 45 and 60 years old with active or convalescent COVID-19. The sample comprised peripheral blood. V gene TRBV5-1 combines with J gene TRBJ1-5; 7 bases fit TRBD1. The CDR3 nucleotides read TGCGCCAGCAGCTTGGGGGGACAGAGCAATCAGCCCCAGCATTTT. Its translation is CASSLGGQSNQPQHF.